This TCR beta chain is from a study of CD8+CD57+ T cells in acquired aplastic anemia. CDR1 and CDR2 (germline): LGHNA, YNFKEQ. The junction had 16 bases not matched to a gene; V was cut back by 4 bases and J by 6 bases. This CDR3 region has 18 residues. It was genomic DNA that served as the template for profiling TCR beta VDJ and CDR3. In TCRdb, the reads were re-called with MiXCR into one record per CDR3 protein. The sample has more than 150,000 distinct CDR3 sequences; 45% to 50% are singletons. This chain joins TRBV4-2 and TRBJ2-2; TRBD1 matches at 8 bases. The sample consisted of sorted CD4+, CD8+, or CD8+CD57+ T cells (not recorded which) from PBMCs. The source of this sequence is a human donor in good health. CDR3 in DNA: TGTGCCAGCAGCCCTGGAGGGGGGCAGGGGGCGAGGTCCGGGGAGCTGTTTTTT. Amino acid sequence: CASSPGGGQGARSGELFF.